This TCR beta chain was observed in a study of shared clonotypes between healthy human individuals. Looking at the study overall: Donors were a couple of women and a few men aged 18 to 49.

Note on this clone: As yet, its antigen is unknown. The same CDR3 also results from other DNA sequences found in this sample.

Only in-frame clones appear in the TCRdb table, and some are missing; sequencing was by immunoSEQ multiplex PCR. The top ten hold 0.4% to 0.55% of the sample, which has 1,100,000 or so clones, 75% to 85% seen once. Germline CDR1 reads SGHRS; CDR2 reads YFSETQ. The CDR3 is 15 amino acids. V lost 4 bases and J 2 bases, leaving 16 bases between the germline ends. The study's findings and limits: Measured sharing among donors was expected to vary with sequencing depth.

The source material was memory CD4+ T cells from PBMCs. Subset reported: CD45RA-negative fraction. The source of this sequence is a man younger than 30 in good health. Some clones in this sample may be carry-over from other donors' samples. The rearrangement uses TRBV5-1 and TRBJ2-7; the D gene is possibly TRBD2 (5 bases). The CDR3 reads CASSPTAGGTYEQYF. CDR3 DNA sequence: TGCGCCAGCAGCCCGACGGCGGGCGGAACCTACGAGCAGTACTTC.